This T cell receptor (beta chain) stems from a study of blood T cell repertoires in COVID-19 (dated by TCRdb to between 2020 and 2021). As for the study more broadly: Samples from collaborators originated in the United States, Italy and Spain and spanned both the acute and convalescent phases of COVID-19. Where available, HLA class I and class II types were taken from metadata supplied by the sample provider and were not determined by assay-based typing. The repertoires were released in a freely available public database intended as a resource for research on the immune response to SARS-CoV-2. The material from the prospective study consisted of cDNA or gDNA derived from T cells, B-cell-depleted T cells, or PBMCs. Nearly every sample came with metadata listing a de-identified subject ID, COVID-19 status, age in years and sex. Samples were obtained from the ongoing ImmuneRACE study (first 160 participants) and from approximately 1,200 subjects provided by 6 global collaborators. Deeply sampled blood TCRbeta repertoires from subjects exposed to, actively infected with, or recovered from COVID-19 were included in the dataset. What the work shows at the level of the full study, not this receptor alone: How much clinical and demographic metadata was included differed by source and by participant, and the metadata was provided uncurated.

Comments on this clone: Its target antigen remains unknown. No per-base quality is available; no much larger clone lies one base away.

V is shortened by 5 bases, J by 0 bases, and the region joining them spans 16 bases. Looking up the germline V gene yields CDR1 SGHVS and CDR2 FNYEAQ. Counted from cysteine to phenylalanine, this CDR3 has 16 amino acids. Kept here is only the CDR3 DNA, which spans 48 bases and is read in frame from base 1. One collaborating source in Seattle enrolled patients while the patients were actively infected and followed the patients over time throughout the course of disease. Each collaborating institution followed its own protocols to collect whole blood in K2EDTA tubes. For TCRbeta analysis, collaborators shipped samples in one of three forms: frozen whole blood, isolated PBMCs, or DNA extracted from either of those sample types. The immunoSEQ Assay, a bias-controlled multiplex PCR, was used to amplify TCRbeta CDR3 regions from genomic DNA. Concerning the study's data processing: Nucleated cell counts per sample were estimated from amplification of reference gene primers within the assay. To quantify the absolute abundance of each unique TCRbeta CDR3 rearrangement, sequence reads were collapsed and filtered. Productive Simpson clonality was computed per sample as the square root of Simpson's diversity index over productive rearrangements. What TCRdb holds here is the immuneACCESS table cut down to in-frame rearrangements. Part of the clones is not present; checked against another copy, under half of the missing clones reflect an unresolved V gene, and the others are unexplained. V and J calls plus clone size are reproduced from that table; the DNA served to infer D and trimming. A total of fewer than 350,000 clones appear in this sample, around 90% of them only once. Jointly, the top ten make up roughly 7% of the sample.

This receptor was obtained from a woman aged 30 to 39 with COVID-19, enrolled during active disease. Recombination connected TRBV7-6 to TRBJ1-2, with no confidently assigned D gene. The sample consisted of peripheral blood. The CDR3 protein: CASSPGGPFSNYGYTF. The DNA sequence is given as TGTGCCAGCAGCCCGGGAGGGCCCTTTTCTAACTATGGCTACACCTTC. With the rest looked up from the reference TRBV7-6 and TRBJ1-2 genes rather than sequenced, the full variable domain is GAGVSQSPRYKVTKRGQDVALRCDPISGHVSLYWYRQALGQGPEFLTYFNYEAQQDKSGLPNDRFSAERPEGSISTLTIQRTEQRDSAMYRCASSPGGPFSNYGYTFGSGTRLTVV.